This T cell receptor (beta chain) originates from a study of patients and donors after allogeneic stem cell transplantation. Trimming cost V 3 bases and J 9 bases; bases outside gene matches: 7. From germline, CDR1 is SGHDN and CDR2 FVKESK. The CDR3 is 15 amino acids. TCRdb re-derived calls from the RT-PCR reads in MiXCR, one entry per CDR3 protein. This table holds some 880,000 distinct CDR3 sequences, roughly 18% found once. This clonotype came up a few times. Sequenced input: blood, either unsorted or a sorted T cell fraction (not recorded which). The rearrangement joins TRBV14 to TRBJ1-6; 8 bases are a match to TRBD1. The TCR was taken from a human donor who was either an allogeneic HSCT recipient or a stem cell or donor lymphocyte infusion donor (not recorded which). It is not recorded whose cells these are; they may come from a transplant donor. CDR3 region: CASSQVTGGGSPLHF. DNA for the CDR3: TGTGCCAGCAGCCAGGTCACAGGGGGTGGTTCACCCCTCCACTTT.